A single sample is the source of the 10 T cell receptor beta chains below, sequenced in a study of OX40 agonist ivuxolimab in advanced cancers. Method: immunoSEQ multiplex PCR; TCRdb's copy keeps in-frame clones and lacks some. The sample consists of around 80,000 clones, roughly 90% of them appearing once. The sequenced sample was CD4+ or CD8+ T cells sorted from blood, obtained in a trial of the OX40 agonist ivuxolimab. All receptors derive from an adult with an advanced solid tumor such as melanoma, head and neck, liver or kidney cancer.

This clone was recorded once. This chain links TRBV5-1 with TRBJ2-5; TRBD1 is a possible D gene (5 bases). The germline CDR1 and CDR2 sequences are SGHRS and YFSETQ. The germline V and J ends were trimmed by 2 bases and 3 bases, with 11 bases remaining between them. This CDR3 spans 14 amino acids. As DNA, the CDR3 is TGCGCCAGCAGCTTAACAGGTTGGGAAGAGACCCAGTACTTC. This gives the protein CASSLTGWEETQYF.

For the CDR3, the DNA is TGTGCCAGCAGCCAACTTGACAGGGAGGATACGCAGTATTTT. This gives the protein CASSQLDREDTQYF. This chain uses TRBV14 with TRBJ2-3, with 7 bases fitting TRBD1. Germline V gives CDR1 SGHDN, CDR2 FVKESK. The trim removed 2 bases at V and 6 bases at J, leaving 5 bases unmatched. This CDR3 comprises 14 residues.

This clone was seen only once. The rearrangement joins TRBV27 to TRBJ2-2; D possibly corresponds to TRBD1 (6 bases). This CDR3 contains 16 residues. Germline-derived CDR1 and CDR2 are MNHEY and SMNVEV (reference sequence). The germline V and J ends were trimmed by 5 bases and 0 bases, with 13 bases remaining between them. The CDR3, as DNA: TGTGCCAGCAGTACCCAGGACAGCGCGAACACCGGGGAGCTGTTTTTT. Translated, it gives CASSTQDSANTGELFF.

On this clone: This CDR3 is also generated by other DNA sequences in the sample. The chain joins TRBV5-1 to TRBJ1-2; the D gene is possibly TRBD1 (6 bases). The CDR3 spans 14 residues. Germline-derived CDR1 and CDR2 are SGHRS and YFSETQ. V shed 0 bases and J shed 4 bases, with 10 bases lying between them. CDR3: CASSLDGGAYGYTF. In nucleotides, the CDR3 is TGCGCCAGCAGCTTGGATGGGGGGGCCTATGGCTACACCTTC.

The rearrangement joins TRBV9 to TRBJ2-7; 7 bases map to TRBD1. Germline values: CDR1 SGDLS, CDR2 YYNGEE. V trimming: 2 bases; J trimming: 0 bases; junction bases outside the gene matches: 11. The CDR3 runs to 17 residues. The CDR3 nucleotides read TGTGCCAGCAGCGTCTGGGGACAGACAAAATTCTCCTACGAGCAGTACTTC. This codes for CASSVWGQTKFSYEQYF.

This clone has only one observation. The chain employs TRBV28 and TRBJ1-3; possibly TRBD1 for D (5 bases). CDR1 is MDHEN, CDR2 SYDVKM, per germline. The CDR3 contains 15 residues. V was clipped by 2 bases and J by 4 bases, with 12 bases between them. CDR3 region: CASSLLRGYGNTIYF. DNA of the CDR3: TGTGCCAGCAGTTTACTGAGGGGCTACGGAAACACCATATATTTT.

The genes are TRBV6-5 and TRBJ1-6; TRBD1 is a possible D gene (5 bases). The germline gives CDR1 MNHEY, CDR2 SVGAGI. Between the trimmed V and J ends, which lost 6 bases and 6 bases, there was a span of 12 bases. CDR3 length equals 14 residues. The CDR3 region has the DNA TGTGCCAGCAGGCAAGGGACGGGTAATTCACCCCTCCACTTT. It specifies CASRQGTGNSPLHF.

This chain uses TRBV6-5 with TRBJ1-5; D is undetermined. The CDR3 loop spans 14 amino acids. Germline CDR1 MNHEY, CDR2 SVGAGI. V lost 3 bases, J lost 0 bases, and 6 bases lay in between. The DNA of the CDR3 is TGTGCCAGCAGTTATTCCGGTAGCAATCAGCCCCAGCATTTT. Its protein product is CASSYSGSNQPQHF.

The chain joins TRBV30 to TRBJ1-1; D possibly corresponds to TRBD1 (6 bases). V was shortened by 2 bases and J by 1 base, with 17 bases between the two germline ends. Germline V gene lookup returns CDR1 GTSNPN and CDR2 SVGIG (reference sequence). The CDR3 runs 16 residues. CDR3 loop: CAWSSGAGEGNTEAFF. The CDR3 DNA follows: TGTGCCTGGAGTTCAGGGGCCGGAGAAGGGAACACTGAAGCTTTCTTT.

DNA of the CDR3: TGTGCCTGGAGTGACTCATACAATGAGCAGTTCTTC. This sequence encodes CAWSDSYNEQFF. This rearrangement joins TRBV30 to TRBJ2-1; the D is unclear. Germline loops: CDR1 GTSNPN, CDR2 SVGIG (reference sequence). The CDR3 length is 12 residues. V shed 1 base and J shed 4 bases, with 5 bases lying between them.